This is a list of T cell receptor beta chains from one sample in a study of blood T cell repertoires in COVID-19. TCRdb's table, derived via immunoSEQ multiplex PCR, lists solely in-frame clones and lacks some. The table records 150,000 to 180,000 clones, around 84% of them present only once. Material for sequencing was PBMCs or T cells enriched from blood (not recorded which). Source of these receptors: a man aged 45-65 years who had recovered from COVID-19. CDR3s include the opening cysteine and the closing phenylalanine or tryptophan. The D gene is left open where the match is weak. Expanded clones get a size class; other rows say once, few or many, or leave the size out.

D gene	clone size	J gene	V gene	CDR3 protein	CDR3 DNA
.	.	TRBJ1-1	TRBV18	CASSPTSLLQGVTEAFF	TGTGCCAGCTCACCGACCTCTTTATTACAGGGTGTCACTGAAGCTTTCTTT
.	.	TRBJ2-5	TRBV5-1	CASSRTAGWETQYF	TGCGCCAGCAGCAGGACAGCGGGGTGGGAGACCCAGTACTTC
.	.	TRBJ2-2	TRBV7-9	CASSHRGSWTTVVGELFF	TGTGCCAGCAGCCATAGAGGGTCCTGGACTACTGTAGTCGGGGAGCTGTTTTTT
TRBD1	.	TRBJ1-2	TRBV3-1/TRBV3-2	CASSHNPGGGYTF	TGTGCCAGCAGTCATAATCCAGGGGGTGGCTACACCTTC
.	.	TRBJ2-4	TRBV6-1	CASSGAGGEPKNIQYF	TGTGCCAGCAGTGGCGCCGGGGGTGAACCCAAAAACATTCAGTACTTC
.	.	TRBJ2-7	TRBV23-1	CASPPRGAYEQYF	TGCGCCAGCCCCCCACGCGGGGCCTACGAGCAGTACTTC
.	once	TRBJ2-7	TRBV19	CASAGGTYEQYF	TGTGCCAGTGCGGGCGGAACCTACGAGCAGTACTTC
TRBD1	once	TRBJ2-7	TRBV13	CASSSRGLSYEQYF	TGTGCCAGCAGCTCCAGGGGGCTATCCTACGAGCAGTACTTC
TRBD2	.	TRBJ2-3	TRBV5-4	CASSLERGGSTDTQYF	TGTGCCAGCAGCTTGGAGCGGGGGGGCTCCACAGATACGCAGTATTTT
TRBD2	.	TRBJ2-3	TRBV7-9	CASSLLAGGRTDTQYF	TGTGCCAGCAGCCTACTAGCGGGGGGCCGCACAGATACGCAGTATTTT
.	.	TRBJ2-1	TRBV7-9	CASSLTQGGHNEQFF	TGTGCCAGCAGCTTAACACAGGGCGGGCACAATGAGCAGTTCTTC
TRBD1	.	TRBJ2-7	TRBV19	CASSRLGQGAGEQYF	TGTGCCAGTAGTAGGCTCGGACAGGGGGCCGGCGAGCAGTACTTC
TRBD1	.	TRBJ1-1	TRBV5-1	CASSLQGEAFF	TGCGCCAGCAGCTTACAGGGGGAAGCTTTCTTT
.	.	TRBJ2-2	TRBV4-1	CASSPGGLATGELFF	TGCGCCAGCAGCCCAGGGGGGTTGGCCACCGGGGAGCTGTTTTTT
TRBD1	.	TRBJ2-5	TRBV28	CASSFVTGVYQETQYF	TGTGCCAGCAGTTTCGTGACAGGGGTGTACCAAGAGACCCAGTACTTC
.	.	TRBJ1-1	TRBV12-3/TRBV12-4	CASSSGLNTEAFF	TGTGCCAGCAGTTCAGGGTTGAACACTGAAGCTTTCTTT
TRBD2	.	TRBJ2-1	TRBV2	CASSYRTSGGATEQFF	TGTGCCAGCAGTTATCGGACTAGCGGGGGGGCTACTGAGCAGTTCTTC
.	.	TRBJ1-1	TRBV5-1	CASSLQGPVNTEAFF	TGCGCCAGCAGCTTGCAGGGGCCAGTCAACACTGAAGCTTTCTTT
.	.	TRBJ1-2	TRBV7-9	CASSLEGGRGGYTF	TGTGCCAGCAGCTTAGAAGGGGGTCGCGGTGGCTACACCTTC
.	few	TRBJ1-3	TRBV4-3	CASSQEPGLNSGNTIYF	TGCGCCAGCAGCCAAGAACCGGGACTCAACTCTGGAAACACCATATATTTT
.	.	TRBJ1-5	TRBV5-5	CASSPTDNSNQPQHF	TGTGCCAGCAGCCCGACAGATAATAGCAATCAGCCCCAGCATTTT
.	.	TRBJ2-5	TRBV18	CASSPSLAETQYF	TGTGCCAGCTCACCAAGCCTAGCAGAGACCCAGTACTTC